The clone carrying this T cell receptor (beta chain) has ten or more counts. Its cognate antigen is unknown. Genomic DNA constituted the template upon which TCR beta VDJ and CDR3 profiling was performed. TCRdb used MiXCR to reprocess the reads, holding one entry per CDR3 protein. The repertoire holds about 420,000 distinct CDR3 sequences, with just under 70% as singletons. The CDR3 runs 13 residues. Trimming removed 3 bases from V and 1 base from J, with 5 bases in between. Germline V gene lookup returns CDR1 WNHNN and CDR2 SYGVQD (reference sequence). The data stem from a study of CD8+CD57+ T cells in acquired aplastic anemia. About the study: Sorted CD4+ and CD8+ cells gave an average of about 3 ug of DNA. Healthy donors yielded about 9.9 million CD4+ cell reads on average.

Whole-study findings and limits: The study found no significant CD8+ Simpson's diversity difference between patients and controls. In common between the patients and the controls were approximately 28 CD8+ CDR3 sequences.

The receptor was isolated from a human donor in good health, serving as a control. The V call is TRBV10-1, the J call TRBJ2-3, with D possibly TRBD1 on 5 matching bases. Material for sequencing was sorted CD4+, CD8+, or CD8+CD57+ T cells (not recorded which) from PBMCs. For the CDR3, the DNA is TGCGCCAGCAGTGAACAGGGCACAGATACGCAGTATTTT. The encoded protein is CASSEQGTDTQYF.